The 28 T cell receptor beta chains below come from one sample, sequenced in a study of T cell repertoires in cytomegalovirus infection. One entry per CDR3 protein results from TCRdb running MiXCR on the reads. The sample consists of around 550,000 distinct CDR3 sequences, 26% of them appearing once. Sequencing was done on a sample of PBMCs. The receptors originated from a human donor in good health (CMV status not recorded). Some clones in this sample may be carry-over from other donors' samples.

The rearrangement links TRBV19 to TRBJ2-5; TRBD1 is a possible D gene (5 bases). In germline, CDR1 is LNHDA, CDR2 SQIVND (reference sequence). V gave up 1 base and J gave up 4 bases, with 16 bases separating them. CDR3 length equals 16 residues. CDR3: CASSIGSSQVGETQYF. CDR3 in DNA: TGTGCCAGTAGTATAGGCTCCTCACAGGTAGGAGAGACCCAGTACTTC.

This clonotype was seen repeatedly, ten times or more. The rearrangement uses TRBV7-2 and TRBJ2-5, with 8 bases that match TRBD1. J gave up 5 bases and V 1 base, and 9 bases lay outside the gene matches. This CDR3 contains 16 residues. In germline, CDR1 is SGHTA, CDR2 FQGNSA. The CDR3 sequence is CASSLDGGQVGETQYF. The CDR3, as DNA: TGTGCCAGCAGCTTAGATGGGGGACAGGTAGGGGAGACCCAGTACTTC.

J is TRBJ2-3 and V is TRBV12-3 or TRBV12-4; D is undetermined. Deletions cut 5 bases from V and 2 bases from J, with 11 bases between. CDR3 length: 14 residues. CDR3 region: CASSARTLTDTQYF. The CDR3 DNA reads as TGTGCCAGCAGTGCCAGGACCCTCACAGATACGCAGTATTTT.

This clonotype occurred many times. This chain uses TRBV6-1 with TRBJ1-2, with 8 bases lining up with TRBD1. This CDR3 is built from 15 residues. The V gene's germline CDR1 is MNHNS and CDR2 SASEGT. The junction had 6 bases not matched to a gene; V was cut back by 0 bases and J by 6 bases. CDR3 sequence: CASSEADRVGNGYTF. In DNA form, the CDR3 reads TGTGCCAGCAGTGAAGCGGACAGGGTGGGTAATGGCTACACCTTC.

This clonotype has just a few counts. Written as DNA, the CDR3 is TGTGCCAGCAGCCTGGGACTAGCGGAGGGGGAGACCCAGTACTTC. This sequence encodes CASSLGLAEGETQYF. The chain carries TRBV5-5 and TRBJ2-5; 11 positions match TRBD2. Germline-derived CDR1 and CDR2 are SGHKS and YYEKEE (reference sequence). There are 15 residues in the CDR3. Trimming removed 4 bases from V and 5 bases from J; junction bases left unmatched: 7.

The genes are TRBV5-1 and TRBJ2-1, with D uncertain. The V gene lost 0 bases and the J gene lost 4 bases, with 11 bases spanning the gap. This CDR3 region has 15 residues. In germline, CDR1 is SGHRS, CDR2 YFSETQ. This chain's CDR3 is CASSLGESVYNEQFF. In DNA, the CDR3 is TGCGCCAGCAGCTTGGGCGAGAGTGTATACAATGAGCAGTTCTTC.

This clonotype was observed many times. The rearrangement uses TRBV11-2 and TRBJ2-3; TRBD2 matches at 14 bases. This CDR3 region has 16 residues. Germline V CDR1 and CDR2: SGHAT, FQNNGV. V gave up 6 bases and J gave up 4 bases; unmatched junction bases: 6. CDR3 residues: CASRSGTSGSADTQYF. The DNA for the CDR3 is TGTGCCAGCAGATCCGGGACTAGCGGGAGTGCAGATACGCAGTATTTT.

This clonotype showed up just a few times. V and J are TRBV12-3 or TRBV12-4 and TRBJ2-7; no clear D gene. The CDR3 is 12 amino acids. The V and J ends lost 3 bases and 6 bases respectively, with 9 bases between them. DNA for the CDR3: TGTGCCAGCAGTTTTCAGTCGGGCGAGCAGTACTTC. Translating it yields CASSFQSGEQYF.

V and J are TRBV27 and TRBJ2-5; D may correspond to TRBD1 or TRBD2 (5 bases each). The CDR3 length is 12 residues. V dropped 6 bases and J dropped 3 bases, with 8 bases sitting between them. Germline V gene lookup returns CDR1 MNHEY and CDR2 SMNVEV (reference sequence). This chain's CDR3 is CASRGTEETQYF. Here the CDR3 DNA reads TGTGCCAGCAGAGGGACGGAAGAGACCCAGTACTTC.

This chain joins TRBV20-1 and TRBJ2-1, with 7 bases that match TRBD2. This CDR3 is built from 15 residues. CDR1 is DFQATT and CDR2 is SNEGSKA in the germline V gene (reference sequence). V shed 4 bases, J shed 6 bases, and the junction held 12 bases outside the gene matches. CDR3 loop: CSAIIAGVRGNEQFF. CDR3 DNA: TGCAGTGCTATCATCGCGGGAGTACGGGGCAATGAGCAGTTCTTC.

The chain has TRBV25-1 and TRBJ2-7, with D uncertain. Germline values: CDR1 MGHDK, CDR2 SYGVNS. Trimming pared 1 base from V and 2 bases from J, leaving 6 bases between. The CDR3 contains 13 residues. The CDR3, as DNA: TGTGCCAGCAGTGAATGGGCAGCCTACGAGCAGTACTTC. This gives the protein CASSEWAAYEQYF.

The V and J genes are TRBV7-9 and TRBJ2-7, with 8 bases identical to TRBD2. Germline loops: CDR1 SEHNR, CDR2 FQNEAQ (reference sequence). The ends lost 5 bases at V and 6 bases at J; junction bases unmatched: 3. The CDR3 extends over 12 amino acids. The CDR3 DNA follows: TGTGCCAGCAGCCGGGGGGGGGTCGAGCAGTACTTC. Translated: CASSRGGVEQYF.

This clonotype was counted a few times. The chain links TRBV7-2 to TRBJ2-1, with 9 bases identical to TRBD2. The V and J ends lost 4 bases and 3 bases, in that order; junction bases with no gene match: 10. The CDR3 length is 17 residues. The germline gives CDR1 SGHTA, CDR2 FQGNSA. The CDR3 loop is CASSSPPGTSLYNEQFF. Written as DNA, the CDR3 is TGTGCCAGCAGCTCCCCCCCCGGGACTAGCCTCTACAATGAGCAGTTCTTC.

The CDR3 coding sequence is TGTGCCAGCGCAGGGGGGGGGTGGTATCAGCCCCAGCATTTT. Its protein product is CASAGGGWYQPQHF. The chain recombines TRBV12-3 or TRBV12-4 with TRBJ1-5; 7 bases map to TRBD1. V shed 8 bases, J shed 5 bases, and the junction held 9 bases outside the gene matches. The CDR3 runs to 14 residues.

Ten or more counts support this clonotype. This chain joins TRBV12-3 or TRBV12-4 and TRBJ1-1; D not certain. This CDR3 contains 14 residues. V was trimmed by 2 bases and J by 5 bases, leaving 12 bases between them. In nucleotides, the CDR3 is TGTGCCAGCAGTTTAAGTGCCGGAGGTACTGAAGCTTTCTTT. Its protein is CASSLSAGGTEAFF.

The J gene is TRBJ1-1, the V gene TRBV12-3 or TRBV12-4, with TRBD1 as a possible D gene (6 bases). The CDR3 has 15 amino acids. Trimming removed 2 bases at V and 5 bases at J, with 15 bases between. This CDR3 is CASSLSGRGPTEAFF. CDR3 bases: TGTGCCAGCAGTTTATCGGGTCGGGGGCCGACTGAAGCTTTCTTT.

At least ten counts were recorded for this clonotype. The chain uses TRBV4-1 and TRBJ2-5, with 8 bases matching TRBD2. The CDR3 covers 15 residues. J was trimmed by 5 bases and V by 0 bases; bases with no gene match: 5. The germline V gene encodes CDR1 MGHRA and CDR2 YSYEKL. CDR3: CASSQEGTRVETQYF. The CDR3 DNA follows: TGCGCCAGCAGCCAAGAGGGGACTAGGGTGGAGACCCAGTACTTC.

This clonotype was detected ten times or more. Written as DNA, the CDR3 is TGTGCCAGCAGCTTAGCGGGTGGGGCCTACAATGAGCAGTTCTTC. Its protein product is CASSLAGGAYNEQFF. The rearrangement joins TRBV7-2 to TRBJ2-1; D is unresolved. Germline assignment: CDR1 SGHTA and CDR2 FQGNSA. V shed 0 bases and J shed 2 bases, with 8 bases lying between them. The CDR3 consists of 15 residues.

The CDR3 protein is CASSAPNVGVNEKLFF. The CDR3, as DNA: TGTGCCAGCAGTGCCCCTAACGTTGGGGTAAATGAAAAACTGTTTTTT. This chain links TRBV25-1 with TRBJ1-4; D not resolved. The V end lost 4 bases, the J end lost 5 bases, and 17 bases lay between the germline ends. Germline lookup yields CDR1 MGHDK and CDR2 SYGVNS. This CDR3 is built from 16 residues.

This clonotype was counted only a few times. Here the CDR3 reads CASRGGQFSNYGYTF. CDR3 DNA sequence: TGTGCCAGCAGAGGTGGACAGTTTTCTAACTATGGCTACACCTTC. The genes are TRBV7-9 and TRBJ1-2; a weak D match, TRBD1 (6 bases). CDR3 length equals 15 residues. Germline V gene lookup returns CDR1 SEHNR and CDR2 FQNEAQ (reference sequence). The V end was cut by 6 bases, the J end by 0 bases, with 14 bases between.

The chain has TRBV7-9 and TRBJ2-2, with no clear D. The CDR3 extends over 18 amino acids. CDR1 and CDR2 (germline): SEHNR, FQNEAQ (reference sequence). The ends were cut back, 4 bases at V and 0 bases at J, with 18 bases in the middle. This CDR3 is CASSSGPVGSPNTGELFF. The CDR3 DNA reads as TGTGCCAGCAGCTCCGGTCCGGTTGGCAGCCCGAACACCGGGGAGCTGTTTTTT.

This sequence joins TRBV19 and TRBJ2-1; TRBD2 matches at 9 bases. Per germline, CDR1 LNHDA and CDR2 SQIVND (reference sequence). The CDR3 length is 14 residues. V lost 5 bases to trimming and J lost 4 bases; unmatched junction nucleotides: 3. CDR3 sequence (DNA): TGTGCCAGTAGTGTAGCGGGAGTGTACAATGAGCAGTTCTTC. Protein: CASSVAGVYNEQFF.

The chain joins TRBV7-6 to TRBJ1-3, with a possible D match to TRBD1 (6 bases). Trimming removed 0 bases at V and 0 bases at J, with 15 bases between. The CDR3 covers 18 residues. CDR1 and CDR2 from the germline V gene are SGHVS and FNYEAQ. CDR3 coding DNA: TGTGCCAGCAGCTTAGCAGGAGCAGGGGCGGCCTCTGGAAACACCATATATTTT. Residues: CASSLAGAGAASGNTIYF.

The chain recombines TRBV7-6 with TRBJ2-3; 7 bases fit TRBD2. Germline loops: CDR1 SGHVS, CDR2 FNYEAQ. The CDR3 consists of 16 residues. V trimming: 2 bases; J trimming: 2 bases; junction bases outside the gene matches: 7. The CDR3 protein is CASSLKGGSFTDTQYF. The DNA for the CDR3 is TGTGCCAGCAGCTTAAAGGGCGGGAGTTTCACAGATACGCAGTATTTT.

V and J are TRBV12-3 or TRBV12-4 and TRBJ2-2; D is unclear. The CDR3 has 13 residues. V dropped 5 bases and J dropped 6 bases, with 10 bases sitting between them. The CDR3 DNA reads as TGTGCCAGCAGTCCGGATGGGGCCGGGGAGCTGTTTTTT. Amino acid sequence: CASSPDGAGELFF.

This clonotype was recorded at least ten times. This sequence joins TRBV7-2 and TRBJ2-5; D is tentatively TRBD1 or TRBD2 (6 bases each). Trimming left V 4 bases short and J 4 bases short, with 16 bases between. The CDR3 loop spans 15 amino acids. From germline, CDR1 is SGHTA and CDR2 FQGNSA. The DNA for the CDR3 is TGTGCCAGCAGCTCCTCGGGACACGGGGGAGAGACCCAGTACTTC. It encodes CASSSSGHGGETQYF. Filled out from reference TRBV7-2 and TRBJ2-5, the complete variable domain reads GAGVSQSPSNKVTEKGKDVELRCDPISGHTALYWYRQSLGQGLEFLIYFQGNSAPDKSGLPSDRFSAERTGGSVSTLTIQRTQQEDSAVYLCASSSSGHGGETQYFGPGTRLLVL.

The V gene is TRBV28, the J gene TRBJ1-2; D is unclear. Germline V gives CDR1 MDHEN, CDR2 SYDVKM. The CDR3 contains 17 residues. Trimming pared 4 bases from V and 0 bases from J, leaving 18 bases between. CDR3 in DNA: TGTGCCAGCAGTTCATCTTCGGTTCCAAAGACTAACTATGGCTACACCTTC. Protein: CASSSSSVPKTNYGYTF.

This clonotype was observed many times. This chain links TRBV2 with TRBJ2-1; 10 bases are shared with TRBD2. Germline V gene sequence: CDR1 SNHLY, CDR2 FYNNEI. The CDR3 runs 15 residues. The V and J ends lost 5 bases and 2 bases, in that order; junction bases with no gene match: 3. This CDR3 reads CASSPAGGTYNEQFF. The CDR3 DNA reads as TGTGCCAGCAGTCCAGCGGGAGGGACCTACAATGAGCAGTTCTTC.